This T cell receptor beta chain was documented in a study of blood T cell repertoires in COVID-19. Looked up from germline, CDR1 is MNHNS and CDR2 is SASEGT. There are 17 residues in the CDR3. With V trimmed by 1 base and J by 3 bases, 7 bases remained unmatched. Profiling relied on immunoSEQ multiplex PCR, and the TCRdb table lists in-frame clones only, not all of them. The sample comprises some 350,000 clones, around 87% of which are singletons, and approximately 5% rests with the top ten. The source of this sequence is a woman aged 25 to 39 who had recovered from COVID-19. The sample comprised PBMCs or T cells enriched from blood (not recorded which). The chain is built from TRBV6-1 and TRBJ2-3, with 10 bases lining up with TRBD2. CDR3 nucleotides: TGTGCCAGCAGTGAAGGTCAAGCGGGGGGGCCAACAGATACGCAGTATTTT. Its translation is CASSEGQAGGPTDTQYF.